A single sample gave rise to the 10 T cell receptor beta chains below, sequenced in a study of shared clonotypes between healthy human individuals. TCRdb's copy holds only in-frame clones and misses some; the assay was immunoSEQ multiplex PCR. The top ten clones hold around 1.7% of a sample with around 1,900,000 clones, 80% to 95% of them seen once. Naive CD8 cells lacked CD45RO and underwent positive selection for CCR7, leaving out terminally differentiated effector memory CD45RA+ cells. Sequencing was performed on naive CD8+ T cells from PBMCs. These receptors originate from a man younger than 30 in good health. Some clones in this sample may be carry-over from other donors' samples.

The chain employs TRBV5-6 and TRBJ1-2; perhaps TRBD1 as D (5 bases). Trimming cost V 1 base and J 4 bases, with 11 bases left between them. Germline loops: CDR1 SGHDT, CDR2 YYEEEE. The CDR3 totals 14 residues. The CDR3 loop is CASSLRQLSYGYTF. Here the CDR3 DNA reads TGTGCCAGCAGCTTGAGACAGCTAAGCTATGGCTACACCTTC.

Concerning this clone: Other DNA variants within this sample encode the same CDR3. The J gene is TRBJ2-7, the V gene TRBV27, with D perhaps TRBD1 (7 bases). V lost 6 bases, J lost 1 base, and 10 bases lay in between. CDR3 length equals 13 residues. CDR1 is MNHEY and CDR2 is SMNVEV in the germline V gene (reference sequence). DNA for the CDR3: TGTGCCAGCAGCCCAGGGGGGTCCTACGAGCAGTACTTC. It encodes CASSPGGSYEQYF.

The chain couples TRBV6-6 to TRBJ1-2; D is undetermined. With 0 bases removed from V and 4 bases from J, the gap between germline ends came to 15 bases. This CDR3 has 16 amino acids. Germline CDR1 MNHNY, CDR2 SVGAGI (reference sequence). CDR3: CASSYSEPNSAYGYTF. The DNA for the CDR3 is TGTGCCAGCAGTTACTCGGAGCCGAACTCCGCCTATGGCTACACCTTC.

The V and J genes are TRBV28 and TRBJ2-5, with D possibly being TRBD1 (7 bases). The germline V and J ends were trimmed by 1 base and 0 bases, with 15 bases remaining between them. Germline V gives CDR1 MDHEN, CDR2 SYDVKM. The CDR3 is made up of 17 amino acids. In DNA form, the CDR3 reads TGTGCCAGCAGTTTATTGGGCAGGGGGGAATACCAAGAGACCCAGTACTTC. Translation: CASSLLGRGEYQETQYF.

CDR3 loop: CASSFTGEGHNEQFF. In DNA, the CDR3 is TGTGCCAGCAGCTTTACGGGAGAGGGGCACAATGAGCAGTTCTTC. This chain joins TRBV7-8 and TRBJ2-1; D is perhaps TRBD2 (6 bases). The CDR3 totals 15 residues. V lost 3 bases and J lost 5, with 14 bases in between. Germline CDR1 is SGHVS and CDR2 is FQNEAQ.

The chain recombines TRBV5-1 with TRBJ2-3; D may be TRBD2 (6 bases). Trimming cost V 4 bases and J 0 bases, with 12 bases left between them. Per germline, CDR1 SGHRS and CDR2 YFSETQ. The CDR3 has 15 amino acids. CDR3 nucleotides: TGCGCCAGCAGCGCGCGGGACTCTAGCACAGATACGCAGTATTTT. Amino acids: CASSARDSSTDTQYF.

With respect to this clone: Other nucleotide sequences in the sample specify the same CDR3. The CDR3 DNA reads as TGTGCCAGCAGCGCTCCAGGGCCCGAGCAGTACTTC. Its protein is CASSAPGPEQYF. The chain uses TRBV9 and TRBJ2-7; TRBD1 might be the D (5 bases). Germline values: CDR1 SGDLS, CDR2 YYNGEE. Between the trimmed V and J ends, which lost 3 bases and 6 bases, there was a span of 10 bases. This CDR3 comprises 12 residues. The full variable domain, in which reference TRBV9 and TRBJ2-7 provide the parts outside the CDR3, is DSGVTQTPKHLITATGQRVTLRCSPRSGDLSVYWYQQSLDQGLQFLIQYYNGEERAKGNILERFSAQQFPDLHSELNLSSLELGDSALYFCASSAPGPEQYFGPGTRLTVT.

CDR3 DNA: TGTGCCAGTAGCCTCGGGACTGCGTATGGCTACACCTTC. Its translation: CASSLGTAYGYTF. The V gene is TRBV19, the J gene TRBJ1-2, with D perhaps matching TRBD1 (5 bases). Germline V gives CDR1 LNHDA, CDR2 SQIVND (reference sequence). The length of the CDR3 is 13 residues. Trimming pared 6 bases from V and 5 bases from J, leaving 13 bases between.

This clone was counted between two and nine times. This sample also contains other DNA sequences that code for the same CDR3. The CDR3 nucleotides are TGTGCCAGCAGTTTACCGGACAACTATGGCTACACCTTC. This gives the protein CASSLPDNYGYTF. This rearrangement joins TRBV28 to TRBJ1-2; the D is unclear. Trimming took off 2 bases at V and 2 bases at J, with 6 bases between the two ends. Per germline, CDR1 MDHEN and CDR2 SYDVKM. This CDR3 contains 13 residues.

The chain uses TRBV12-5 and TRBJ2-1; D gene uncertain. The germline V gene encodes CDR1 LGHNT and CDR2 FRNRAP. The CDR3 extends over 16 amino acids. Trimming shortened V by 0 bases and J by 5 bases, and 14 bases separated the two germline ends. CDR3 DNA: TGTGCTAGTGGTTTGGTGAGTGATAGGCCCGACAATGAGCAGTTCTTC. This translates into CASGLVSDRPDNEQFF.